This entry lists 7 T cell receptor beta chains sequenced from one sample in a study of CD8+ T cells in alopecia areata. As the sequencing template, cDNA was produced by extracting RNA and reverse transcribing it. Repertoires were generated with immunoSEQ multiplex PCR, while TCRdb's copy carries only in-frame clones and drops some. Among 110,000 to 150,000 clones, 51% were seen once, and the ten largest hold around 1%. Here the sequenced sample was CD4+ T cells sorted from blood, taken at week 0. The receptor set was obtained from a human donor with alopecia areata.

CDR3 DNA: TGTGCCTGGAGTGTAGGAAGGGTTGCTGCCGGGGAGCTGTTTTTT. Translated, it gives CAWSVGRVAAGELFF. The chain combines TRBV30 with TRBJ2-2; D is unresolved. Trimming stripped 0 bases from V and 6 bases from J, with 14 bases between. Germline values: CDR1 GTSNPN, CDR2 SVGIG (reference sequence). The CDR3 is 15 residues long. The full variable domain, in which reference TRBV30 and TRBJ2-2 provide the parts outside the CDR3, is SQTIHQWPATLVQPVGSPLSLECTVEGTSNPNLYWYRQAAGRGLQLLFYSVGIGQISSEVPQNLSASRPQDRQFILSSKKLLLSDSGFYLCAWSVGRVAAGELFFGEGSRLTVL.

The chain links TRBV6-6 to TRBJ1-1; 7 nucleotides agree with TRBD1. The CDR3 is 13 residues long. V trimming: 1 base; J trimming: 8 bases; junction bases outside the gene matches: 4. Germline assignment: CDR1 MNHNY and CDR2 SVGAGI (reference sequence). The CDR3 spells CASSYWGDSEAFF. As DNA, the CDR3 is TGTGCCAGCAGTTACTGGGGGGACAGCGAAGCTTTCTTT.

A remark on this clone: Germline and junction disagree at one end, which may indicate a read error. The rearrangement links TRBV7-7 to TRBJ2-2; the D call may be TRBD1 or TRBD2 (5 bases each). In germline, CDR1 is SSHAT, CDR2 FNYEAQ (reference sequence). The CDR3 length is 14 residues. CDR3 sequence reads: CASSLGRETGELFF. CDR3 in DNA: TGTGCTAGCAGCTTGGGCAGGGAGACCGGGGAGCTGTTTTTT. Together with reference TRBV7-7 and TRBJ2-2, the CDR3 gives the full variable domain: GAGVSQSPRYKVTKRGQDVTLRCDPISSHATLYWYQQALGQGPEFLTYFNYEAQPDKSGLPSDRFSAERPEGSISTLTIQRTEQRDSAMYRCASSLGRETGELFFGEGSRLTVL.

V usage is TRBV5-1 and J usage is TRBJ1-2, with TRBD1 identical over 9 bases. V was clipped by 4 bases and J by 2 bases; unmatched bases: 6. Germline V gene lookup returns CDR1 SGHRS and CDR2 YFSETQ. This CDR3 comprises 15 residues. CDR3: CASSISGQGNYGYTF. As DNA, the CDR3 is TGCGCCAGCAGCATCTCCGGACAGGGGAACTATGGCTACACCTTC.

DNA for the CDR3: TGTGCCAGCAGTTTACGGTTCGAGAAAATCGGCGGAGCTTTCTTT. It translates to CASSLRFEKIGGAFF. The chain has TRBV27 and TRBJ1-1; D is ambiguous. CDR1 and CDR2 from the germline V gene are MNHEY and SMNVEV (reference sequence). CDR3 length: 15 amino acids. Trimming took off 2 bases at V and 10 bases at J, with 20 bases between the two ends.

This clone was seen only once. This rearrangement joins TRBV2 to TRBJ1-2; TRBD1 is a possible D gene (5 bases). Germline assignment: CDR1 SNHLY and CDR2 FYNNEI. The V end was cut by 6 bases, the J end by 6 bases, with 23 bases between. The CDR3 consists of 16 residues. The CDR3 nucleotides read TGTGCCAGCAGCCGGACTAACGGGGCGCGTTCGAATGGCTACACCTTC. Protein: CASSRTNGARSNGYTF.

V usage is TRBV7-9 and J usage is TRBJ2-7; 8 bases line up with TRBD2. Germline V gene lookup returns CDR1 SEHNR and CDR2 FQNEAQ (reference sequence). This CDR3 has 15 residues. J gave up 1 base and V 1 base, and 3 bases lay outside the gene matches. CDR3 loop: CASSLGAGGSYEQYF. The CDR3 DNA sequence: TGTGCCAGCAGCTTAGGGGCGGGAGGTTCCTACGAGCAGTACTTC.